The clone carrying this T cell receptor (beta chain) is classed as medium-sized. This record belongs to a study of OX40 agonist ivuxolimab in advanced cancers. Clones were sequenced by immunoSEQ multiplex PCR, and TCRdb holds only the in-frame ones, with some missing. The top ten clones hold about 8.3% of a sample with about 23,000 clones, approximately 86% of them seen once. The material was CD4+ or CD8+ T cells sorted from blood, obtained in a trial of the OX40 agonist ivuxolimab. The TCR originated in an adult with an advanced solid tumor such as melanoma, head and neck, liver or kidney cancer.

CDR3 sequence: CASSGDSRVTYNSPLHF. Written as DNA, the CDR3 is TGTGCCAGCAGCGGAGACAGCAGAGTAACCTATAATTCACCCCTCCACTTT. The chain combines TRBV9 with TRBJ1-6; the D gene is possibly TRBD1 (5 bases). CDR3 length equals 17 residues. Germline CDR1 and CDR2: SGDLS and YYNGEE. V lost 3 bases, J lost 2 bases, and 15 bases lay in between.